Each of the 10 T cell receptor beta chains below was sequenced from the same sample in a study of blood T cell repertoires in COVID-19. The table came from immunoSEQ multiplex PCR; TCRdb's copy has only in-frame clones and leaves some out. The table has a few hundred thousand clones, 86% seen once; the top ten hold roughly 4.5%. The sample was PBMCs or T cells enriched from blood (not recorded which). These receptor sequences come from a man younger than 45 who had recovered from COVID-19.

This sequence joins TRBV6-4 and TRBJ2-5, with 7 bases identical to TRBD2. Trimming took 4 bases from V and 1 from J; bases not matched to a gene: 3. This CDR3 has 14 residues. Per the germline V gene, CDR1 is MRHNA and CDR2 is SNTAGT. CDR3 DNA: TGTGCCAGCAGTGTGCCTAGCGGCCAAGAGACCCAGTACTTC. It yields the protein CASSVPSGQETQYF.

This chain uses TRBV28 with TRBJ1-5; D is ambiguous. The CDR3 consists of 15 residues. V dropped 7 bases and J dropped 1 base, with 14 bases sitting between them. CDR1 and CDR2 (germline): MDHEN, SYDVKM. Here the CDR3 reads CASILGLGSNQPQHF. CDR3 nucleotides: TGTGCCAGCATCTTGGGCCTTGGGAGCAATCAGCCCCAGCATTTT.

The J gene is TRBJ2-7, the V gene TRBV4-1; possible D gene TRBD2, 6 bases. There are 18 residues in the CDR3. With 1 base removed from V and 1 base from J, the gap between germline ends came to 20 bases. CDR1 and CDR2 from the germline V gene are MGHRA and YSYEKL. The CDR3 loop is CASSQGDLGGARSYEQYF. CDR3 DNA sequence: TGCGCCAGCAGCCAAGGGGATTTAGGAGGGGCAAGATCCTACGAGCAGTACTTC.

The chain couples TRBV11-2 to TRBJ2-1; 8 positions agree with TRBD1. Germline trimming cut 4 bases from V and 2 bases from J; bases unmatched to any gene: 4. The CDR3 extends over 15 amino acids. Germline CDR1 SGHAT, CDR2 FQNNGV. The CDR3 loop reads CASSSGTGAYNEQFF. The CDR3 DNA reads as TGTGCCAGCAGCTCCGGGACAGGAGCCTACAATGAGCAGTTCTTC.

The rearrangement links TRBV10-3 to TRBJ2-7; D is possibly TRBD2 (6 bases). Germline CDR1 and CDR2: ENHRY and SYGVKD. This CDR3 is 13 amino acids long. V gave up 7 bases and J gave up 0 bases, with 10 bases separating them. This CDR3 is CAINEGLSYEQYF. CDR3 nucleotides: TGTGCCATCAACGAGGGACTCTCCTACGAGCAGTACTTC.

This rearrangement joins TRBV7-8 to TRBJ2-1, with TRBD2 matching 8 bases. The J segment lost 0 bases and the V segment lost 4 bases, leaving 2 bases of the junction unmatched. The germline gives CDR1 SGHVS, CDR2 FQNEAQ. The CDR3 runs to 15 residues. The CDR3 bases are TGTGCCAGCAGCTCACTAGCGGTCTCCTACAATGAGCAGTTCTTC. It translates to CASSSLAVSYNEQFF.

This clone was seen a handful of times. This rearrangement joins TRBV7-9 to TRBJ1-3; D is perhaps TRBD1 (5 bases). In germline, CDR1 is SEHNR, CDR2 FQNEAQ (reference sequence). The CDR3 runs 14 residues. V dropped 5 bases and J dropped 5 bases, with 13 bases sitting between them. The CDR3 coding sequence is TGTGCCAGCAGCCCCTGGGGGGAGAGAAACACCATATATTTT. The encoded protein is CASSPWGERNTIYF.

The rearrangement links TRBV6-1 to TRBJ2-6, with 10 bases fitting TRBD1. The CDR3 contains 16 residues. The ends lost 4 bases at V and 1 base at J; junction bases unmatched: 1. Germline CDR1 is MNHNS and CDR2 is SASEGT. The CDR3: CASSGQGASGANVLTF. The CDR3 nucleotides read TGTGCCAGCAGTGGACAGGGGGCTTCTGGGGCCAACGTCCTGACTTTC.

The chain links TRBV27 to TRBJ2-7; no reliable D call. CDR1 and CDR2 from the germline V gene are MNHEY and SMNVEV (reference sequence). The ends were cut back, 0 bases at V and 1 base at J, with 7 bases in the middle. The CDR3 covers 14 residues. CDR3: CASSLSDKSYEQYF. CDR3 in DNA: TGTGCCAGCAGTTTATCCGACAAGTCCTACGAGCAGTACTTC.

The chain uses TRBV6-5 and TRBJ2-7; 8 positions match TRBD1. CDR3 size: 14 residues. Germline V CDR1 and CDR2: MNHEY, SVGAGI. V lost 6 bases to trimming and J lost 2 bases; unmatched junction nucleotides: 6. Here the CDR3 reads CASSPKQGAYEQYF. As DNA, the CDR3 is TGTGCCAGCAGCCCCAAACAGGGGGCCTACGAGCAGTACTTC.